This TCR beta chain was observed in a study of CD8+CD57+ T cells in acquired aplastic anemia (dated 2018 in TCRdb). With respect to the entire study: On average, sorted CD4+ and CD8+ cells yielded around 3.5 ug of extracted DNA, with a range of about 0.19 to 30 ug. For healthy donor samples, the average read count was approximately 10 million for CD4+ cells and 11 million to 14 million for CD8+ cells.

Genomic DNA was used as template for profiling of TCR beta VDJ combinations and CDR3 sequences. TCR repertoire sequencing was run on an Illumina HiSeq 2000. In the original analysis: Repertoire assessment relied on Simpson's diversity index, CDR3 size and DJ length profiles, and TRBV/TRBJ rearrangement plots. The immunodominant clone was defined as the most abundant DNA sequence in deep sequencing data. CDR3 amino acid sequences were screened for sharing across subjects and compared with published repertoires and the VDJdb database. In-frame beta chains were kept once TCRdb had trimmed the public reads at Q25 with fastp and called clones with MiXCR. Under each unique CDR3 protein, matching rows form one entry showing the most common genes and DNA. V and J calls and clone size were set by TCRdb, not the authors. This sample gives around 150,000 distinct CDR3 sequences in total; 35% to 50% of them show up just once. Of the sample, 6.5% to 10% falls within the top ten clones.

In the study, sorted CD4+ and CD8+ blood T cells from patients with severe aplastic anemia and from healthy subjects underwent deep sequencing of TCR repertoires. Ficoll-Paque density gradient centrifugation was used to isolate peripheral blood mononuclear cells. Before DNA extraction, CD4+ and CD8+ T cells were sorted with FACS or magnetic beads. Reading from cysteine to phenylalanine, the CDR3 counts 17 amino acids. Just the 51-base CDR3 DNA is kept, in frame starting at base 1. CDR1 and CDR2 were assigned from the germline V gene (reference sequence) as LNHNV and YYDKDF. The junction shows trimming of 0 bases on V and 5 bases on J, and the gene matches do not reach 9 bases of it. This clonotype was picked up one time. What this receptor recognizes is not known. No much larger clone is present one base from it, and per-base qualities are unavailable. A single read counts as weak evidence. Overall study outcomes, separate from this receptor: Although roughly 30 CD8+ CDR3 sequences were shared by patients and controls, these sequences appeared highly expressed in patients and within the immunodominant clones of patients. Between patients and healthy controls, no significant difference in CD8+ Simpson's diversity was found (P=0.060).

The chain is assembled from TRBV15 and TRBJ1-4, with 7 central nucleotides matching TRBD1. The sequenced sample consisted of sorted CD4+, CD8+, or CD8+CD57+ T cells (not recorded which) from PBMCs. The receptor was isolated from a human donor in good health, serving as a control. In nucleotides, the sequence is TGTGCCACCAGCAGAGATGCTCGAGGGGGCCGGAATGAAAAACTGTTTTTT. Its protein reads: CATSRDARGGRNEKLFF.